This TCR beta chain comes out of a study of identical twins. In this sample, this clonotype turned up a few times. Via MiXCR, TCRdb re-called the 5' RACE reads, giving one row per CDR3 protein. The data contain more than 400,000 distinct CDR3 sequences, roughly 15% of them singletons. The CDR3 has 15 amino acids. With V trimmed by 2 bases and J by 4 bases, 5 bases remained unmatched. The germline V gene encodes CDR1 SGHRS and CDR2 YFSETQ. The same specimen was also included in a second study, on yellow fever vaccine responses in identical twins.

The receptor was isolated from a woman in her late teens or twenties in good health. The V and J genes are TRBV5-1 and TRBJ2-2, with TRBD2 matching over 7 bases. Specimen: CD4+ T cells sorted from blood. The DNA for the CDR3 is TGCGCCAGCAGCTTTACGGGAGGAGGCACCGGGGAGCTGTTTTTT. The encoded protein is CASSFTGGGTGELFF.